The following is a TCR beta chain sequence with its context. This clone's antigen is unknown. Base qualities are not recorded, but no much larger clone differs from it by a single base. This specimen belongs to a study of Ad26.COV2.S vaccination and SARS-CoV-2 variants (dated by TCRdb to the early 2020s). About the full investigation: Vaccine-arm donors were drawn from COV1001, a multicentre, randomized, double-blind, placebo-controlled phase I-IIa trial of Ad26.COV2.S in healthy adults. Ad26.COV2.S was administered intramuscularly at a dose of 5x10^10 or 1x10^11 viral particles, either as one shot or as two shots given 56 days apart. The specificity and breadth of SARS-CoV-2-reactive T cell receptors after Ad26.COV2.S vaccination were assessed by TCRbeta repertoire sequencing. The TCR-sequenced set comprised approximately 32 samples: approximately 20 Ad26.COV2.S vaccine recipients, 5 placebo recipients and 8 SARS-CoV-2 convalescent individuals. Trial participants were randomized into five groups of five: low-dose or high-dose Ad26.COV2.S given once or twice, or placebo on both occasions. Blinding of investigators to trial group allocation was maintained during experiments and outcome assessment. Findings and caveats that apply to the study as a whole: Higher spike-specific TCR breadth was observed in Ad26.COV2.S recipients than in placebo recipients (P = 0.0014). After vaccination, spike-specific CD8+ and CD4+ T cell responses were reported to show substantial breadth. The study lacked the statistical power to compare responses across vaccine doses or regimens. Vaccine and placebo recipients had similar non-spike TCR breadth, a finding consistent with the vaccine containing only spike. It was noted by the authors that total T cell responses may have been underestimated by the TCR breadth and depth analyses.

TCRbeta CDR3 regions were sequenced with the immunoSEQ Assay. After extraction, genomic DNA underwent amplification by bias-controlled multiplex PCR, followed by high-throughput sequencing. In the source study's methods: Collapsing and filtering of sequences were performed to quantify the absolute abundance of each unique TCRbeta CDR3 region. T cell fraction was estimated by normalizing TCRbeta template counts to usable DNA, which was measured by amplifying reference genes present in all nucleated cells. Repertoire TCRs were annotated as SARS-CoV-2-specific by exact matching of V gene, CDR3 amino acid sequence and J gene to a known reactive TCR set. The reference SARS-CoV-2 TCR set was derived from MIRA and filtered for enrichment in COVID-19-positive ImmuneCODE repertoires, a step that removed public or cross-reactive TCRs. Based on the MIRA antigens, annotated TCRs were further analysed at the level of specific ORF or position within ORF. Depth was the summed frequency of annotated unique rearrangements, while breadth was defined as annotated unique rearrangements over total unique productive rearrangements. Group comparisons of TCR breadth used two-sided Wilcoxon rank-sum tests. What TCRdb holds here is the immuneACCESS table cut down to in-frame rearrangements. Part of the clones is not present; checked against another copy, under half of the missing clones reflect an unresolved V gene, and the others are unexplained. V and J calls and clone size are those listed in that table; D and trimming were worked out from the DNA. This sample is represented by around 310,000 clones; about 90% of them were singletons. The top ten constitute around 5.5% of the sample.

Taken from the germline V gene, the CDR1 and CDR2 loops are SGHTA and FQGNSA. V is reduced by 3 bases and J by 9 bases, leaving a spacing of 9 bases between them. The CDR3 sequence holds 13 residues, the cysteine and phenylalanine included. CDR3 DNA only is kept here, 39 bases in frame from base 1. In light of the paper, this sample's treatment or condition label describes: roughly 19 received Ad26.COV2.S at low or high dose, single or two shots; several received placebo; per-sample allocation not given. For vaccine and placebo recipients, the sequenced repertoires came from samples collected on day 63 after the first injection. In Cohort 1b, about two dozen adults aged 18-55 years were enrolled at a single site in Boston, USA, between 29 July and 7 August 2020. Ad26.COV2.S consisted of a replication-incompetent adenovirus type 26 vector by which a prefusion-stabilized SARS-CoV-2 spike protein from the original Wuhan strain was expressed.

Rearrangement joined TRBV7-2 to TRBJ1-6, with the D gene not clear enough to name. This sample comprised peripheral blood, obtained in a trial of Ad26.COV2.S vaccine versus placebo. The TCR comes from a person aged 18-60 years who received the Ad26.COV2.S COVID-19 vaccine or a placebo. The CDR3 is CASSFDKLSPLHF. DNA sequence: TGTGCCAGCAGCTTCGACAAGCTTTCACCCCTCCACTTT.